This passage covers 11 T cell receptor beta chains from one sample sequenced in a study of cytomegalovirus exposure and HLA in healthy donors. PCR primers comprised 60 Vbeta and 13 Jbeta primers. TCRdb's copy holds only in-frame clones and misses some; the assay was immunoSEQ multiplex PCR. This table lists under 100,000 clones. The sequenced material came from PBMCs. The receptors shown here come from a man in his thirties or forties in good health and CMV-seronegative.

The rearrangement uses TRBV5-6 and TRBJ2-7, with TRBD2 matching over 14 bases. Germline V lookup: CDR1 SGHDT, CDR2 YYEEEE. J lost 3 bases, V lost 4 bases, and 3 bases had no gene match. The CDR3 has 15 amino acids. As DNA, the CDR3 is TGTGCCAGCAGCATAGGACTAGCGGGAGGCTACGAGCAGTACTTC. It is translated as CASSIGLAGGYEQYF.

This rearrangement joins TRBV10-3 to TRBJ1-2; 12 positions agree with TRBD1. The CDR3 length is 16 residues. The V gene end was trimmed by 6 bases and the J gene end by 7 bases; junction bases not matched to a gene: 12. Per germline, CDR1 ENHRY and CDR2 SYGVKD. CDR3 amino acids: CAISSGTGGTHSGYTF. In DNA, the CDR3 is TGTGCCATCAGCTCCGGGACAGGGGGCACCCACTCTGGCTACACCTTC.

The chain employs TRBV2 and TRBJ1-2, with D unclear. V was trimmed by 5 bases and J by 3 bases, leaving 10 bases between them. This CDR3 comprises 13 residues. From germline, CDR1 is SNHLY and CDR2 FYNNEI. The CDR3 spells CASSPSSYYGYTF. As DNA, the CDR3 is TGTGCCAGCAGTCCCAGTTCCTACTATGGCTACACCTTC.

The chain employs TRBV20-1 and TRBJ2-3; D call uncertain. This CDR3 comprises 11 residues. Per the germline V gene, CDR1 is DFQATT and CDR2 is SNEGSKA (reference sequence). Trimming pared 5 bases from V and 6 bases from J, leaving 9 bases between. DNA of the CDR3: TGCAGTGCTGAAGTTCGGGATACGCAGTATTTT. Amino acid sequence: CSAEVRDTQYF.

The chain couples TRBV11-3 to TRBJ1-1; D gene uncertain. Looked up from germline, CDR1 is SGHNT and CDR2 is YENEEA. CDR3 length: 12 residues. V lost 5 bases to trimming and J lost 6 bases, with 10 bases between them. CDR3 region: CASSPYTAEAFF. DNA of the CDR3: TGTGCCAGCAGCCCATATACAGCTGAAGCTTTCTTT.

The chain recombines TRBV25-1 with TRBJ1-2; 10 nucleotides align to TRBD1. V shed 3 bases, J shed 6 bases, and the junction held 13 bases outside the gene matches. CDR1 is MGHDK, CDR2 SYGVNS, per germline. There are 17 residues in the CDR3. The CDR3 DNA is TGTGCCAGCAGTGACCCGCAATGGAGACAGGGGGCGGATGGCTACACCTTC. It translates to CASSDPQWRQGADGYTF.

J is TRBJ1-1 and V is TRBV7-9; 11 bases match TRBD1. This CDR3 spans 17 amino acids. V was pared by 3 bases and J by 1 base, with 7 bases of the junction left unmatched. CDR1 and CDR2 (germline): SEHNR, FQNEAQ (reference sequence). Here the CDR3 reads CASSFGQGARGNTEAFF. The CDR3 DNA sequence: TGTGCCAGCAGCTTCGGACAGGGGGCTAGGGGGAACACTGAAGCTTTCTTT.

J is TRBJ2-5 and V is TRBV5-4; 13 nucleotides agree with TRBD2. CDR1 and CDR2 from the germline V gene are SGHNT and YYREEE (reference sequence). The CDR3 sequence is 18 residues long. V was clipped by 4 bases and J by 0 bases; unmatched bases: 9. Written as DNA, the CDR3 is TGTGCCAGCAGCCCGGGAGTGACTAGCGGGGGGTACCAAGAGACCCAGTACTTC. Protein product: CASSPGVTSGGYQETQYF.

CDR3 nucleotides: TGCGCCAGCAGCCTTCGACAGATTAACACTGAAGCTTTCTTT. As protein: CASSLRQINTEAFF. The chain couples TRBV5-1 to TRBJ1-1, with D possibly being TRBD1 (5 bases). The V gene's germline CDR1 is SGHRS and CDR2 YFSETQ. V was shortened by 4 bases and J by 2 bases, with 12 bases between the two germline ends. This CDR3 is 14 amino acids long.

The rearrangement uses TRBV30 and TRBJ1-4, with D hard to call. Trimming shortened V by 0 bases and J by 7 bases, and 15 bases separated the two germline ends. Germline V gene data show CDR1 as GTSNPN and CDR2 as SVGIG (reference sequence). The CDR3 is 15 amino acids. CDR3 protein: CAWSVRASRGEKLFF. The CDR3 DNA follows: TGTGCCTGGAGTGTACGGGCGTCTCGGGGTGAAAAACTGTTTTTT.

Written as DNA, the CDR3 is TGTGCCAGCAGCCTCCAAGGACAGGATGACTACGAGCAGTACTTC. This encodes CASSLQGQDDYEQYF. The rearrangement joins TRBV4-2 to TRBJ2-7; TRBD1 matches at 7 bases. Losses at the gene ends were 4 bases for V and 3 bases for J; bases not matched to a gene: 9. The CDR3 loop spans 15 amino acids. Germline lookup yields CDR1 LGHNA and CDR2 YNFKEQ.